This TCR beta chain was recorded in a study of blood T cell repertoires in COVID-19. Study context: Whether acute or convalescent, the COVID-19 samples came from the United States, Italy and Spain.

Original processing methods: Amplification with reference gene primers provided the estimates of nucleated cell counts. Assay: immunoSEQ multiplex PCR; the TCRdb copy retains only in-frame clones and omits some. That table is the source of V, J and clone size, and D and trimming were worked out from the DNA. The sample holds tens of thousands of clones, 82% seen once. Germline V lookup: CDR1 MDHEN, CDR2 SYDVKM. V gave up 7 bases and J gave up 0 bases; unmatched junction bases: 10. The CDR3 has 16 amino acids. Sequences were obtained from peripheral blood. The chain couples TRBV28 to TRBJ1-1, with 8 bases fitting TRBD1. The TCR comes from a woman in her sixties or seventies with acute or convalescent COVID-19. The CDR3 region has the DNA TGTGCCAGCATACCAGGGGGCGTCCTCATGAACACTGAAGCTTTCTTT. Its translation: CASIPGGVLMNTEAFF.